The clone carrying this TCR beta chain has only a few counts. Its antigen remains unidentified. Primed by a sample-barcoded 5' primer and a J-beta primer mix, a second PCR proceeded for about 7 to 12 cycles. TCRdb reprocessed the 5' RACE reads via MiXCR and lists one record per CDR3 protein. The table lists approximately 490,000 distinct CDR3 sequences, approximately 25% of them singletons, with approximately 8.7% in the top ten. This entry is derived from a study of blood T cells in healthy people across ages. Study conclusions and caveats: It was found that TCR beta diversity correlated strongly with the percentage of naive T cells.

Each donor's blood draw was approximately 10 milliliters of peripheral blood. CDR1 is SGHAT and CDR2 is FQNNGV in the germline V gene. CDR3 size: 13 residues. With 3 bases removed from V and 11 bases from J, the gap between germline ends came to 16 bases. The data also belong to a second study, concerning T cells of mothers and their children.

Specimen: blood. This chain connects TRBV11-2 to TRBJ1-1; D ambiguous. The receptor comes from a boy aged 10-17 years in good health. This CDR3 reads CASSFDRRAGAFF. The CDR3 bases are TGTGCCAGCAGCTTCGACCGGAGAGCTGGGGCTTTCTTT.